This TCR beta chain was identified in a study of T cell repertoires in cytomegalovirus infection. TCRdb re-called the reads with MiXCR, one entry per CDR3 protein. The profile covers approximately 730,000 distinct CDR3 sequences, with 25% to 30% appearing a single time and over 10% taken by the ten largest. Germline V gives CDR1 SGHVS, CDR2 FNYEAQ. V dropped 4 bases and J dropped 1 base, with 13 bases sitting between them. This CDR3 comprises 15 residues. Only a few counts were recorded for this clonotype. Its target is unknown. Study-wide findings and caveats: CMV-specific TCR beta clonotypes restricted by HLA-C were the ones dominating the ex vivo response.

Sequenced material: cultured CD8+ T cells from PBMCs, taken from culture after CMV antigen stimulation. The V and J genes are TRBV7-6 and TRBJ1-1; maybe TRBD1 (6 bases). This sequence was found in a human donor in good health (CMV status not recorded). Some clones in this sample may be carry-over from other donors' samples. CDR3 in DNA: TGTGCCAGCAGCTCCTCTGGAGGGGGGAACACTGAAGCTTTCTTT. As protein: CASSSSGGGNTEAFF. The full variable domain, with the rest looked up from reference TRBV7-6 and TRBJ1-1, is GAGVSQSPRYKVTKRGQDVALRCDPISGHVSLYWYRQALGQGPEFLTYFNYEAQQDKSGLPNDRFSAERPEGSISTLTIQRTEQRDSAMYRCASSSSGGGNTEAFFGQGTRLTVV.